This T cell receptor beta chain originates from a study of OX40 agonist ivuxolimab in advanced cancers. Study-level information: Partial response was recorded in three patients: one hepatocellular carcinoma and two cutaneous melanoma cases.

V was clipped by 1 base and J by 8 bases, with 5 bases between them. The CDR3 contains 12 residues. Germline-derived CDR1 and CDR2 are SGHAT and FQNNGV. A remark on this clone: Its antigen is still unknown.

Blood got drawn at baseline, again on cycle 4 day 1, and then on cycle 7 day 1. Study-wide points: The study observed clonal expansion of CD4+ and CD8+ blood T cells by week 6 at 0.1 to 3.0 mg/kg. On average, CD8+ T cells had more expanded clones than CD4+.

The repertoire was sequenced with immunoSEQ multiplex PCR; TCRdb's copy has only in-frame clones and lacks some. The data show tens of thousands of clones, with 70% to 90% seen just once and about 5.4% held by the top ten. The sample in question was CD4+ or CD8+ T cells sorted from blood, obtained in a trial of the OX40 agonist ivuxolimab. This clonotype was sampled from an adult with an advanced solid tumor such as melanoma, head and neck, liver or kidney cancer. The gene calls are TRBV11-2 and TRBJ1-4; D is undetermined. In nucleotides, the CDR3 is TGTGCCAGCAGCTTAGCGCGAGAAAAACTGTTTTTT. Translating it yields CASSLAREKLFF.